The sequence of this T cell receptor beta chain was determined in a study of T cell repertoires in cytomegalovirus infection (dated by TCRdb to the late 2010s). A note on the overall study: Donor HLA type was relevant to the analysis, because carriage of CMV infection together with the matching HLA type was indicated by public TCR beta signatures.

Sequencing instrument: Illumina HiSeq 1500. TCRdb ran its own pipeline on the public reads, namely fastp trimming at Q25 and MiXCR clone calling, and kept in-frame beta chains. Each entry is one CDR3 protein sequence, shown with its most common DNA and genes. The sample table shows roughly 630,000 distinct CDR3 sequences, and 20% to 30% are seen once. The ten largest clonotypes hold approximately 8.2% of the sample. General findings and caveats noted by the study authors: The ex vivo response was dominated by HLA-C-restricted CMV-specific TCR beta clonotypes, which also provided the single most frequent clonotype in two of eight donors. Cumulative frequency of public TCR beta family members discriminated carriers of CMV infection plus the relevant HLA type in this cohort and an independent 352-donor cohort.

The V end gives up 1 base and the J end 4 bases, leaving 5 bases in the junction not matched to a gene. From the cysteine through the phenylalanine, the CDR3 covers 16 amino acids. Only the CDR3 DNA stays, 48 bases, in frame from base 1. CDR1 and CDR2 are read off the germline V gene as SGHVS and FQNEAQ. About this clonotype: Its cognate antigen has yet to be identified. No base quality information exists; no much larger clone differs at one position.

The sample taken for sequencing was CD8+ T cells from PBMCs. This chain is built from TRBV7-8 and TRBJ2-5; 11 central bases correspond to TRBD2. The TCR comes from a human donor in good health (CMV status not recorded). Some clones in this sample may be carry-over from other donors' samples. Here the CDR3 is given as CASSLDSGGGPETQYF. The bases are TGTGCCAGCAGCTTAGATAGCGGGGGGGGCCCAGAGACCCAGTACTTC.